This T cell receptor beta chain emerged from a study of blood T cells in healthy people across ages. It was with a sample-barcoded 5' primer and a J-beta primer mix that a second PCR of roughly 7 to 12 cycles was run. One entry per CDR3 protein, called by TCRdb with MiXCR from the 5' RACE reads. The table lists around 1.5 million distinct CDR3 sequences, about 31% of them singletons. Trimming removed 5 bases from V and 0 bases from J, with 10 bases in between. From germline, CDR1 is DFQATT and CDR2 SNEGSKA (reference sequence). The CDR3 is 13 amino acids. Sample: blood. The sequence came from a woman in her twenties or thirties in good health. This rearrangement joins TRBV20-1 to TRBJ1-2; perhaps TRBD1 as D (5 bases). The DNA for the CDR3 is TGCAGTGCTGGTGACAGATCTAACTATGGCTACACCTTC. It yields the protein CSAGDRSNYGYTF.